The clone carrying this TCR beta chain was seen a few times. The antigen is not known. These data belong to a study of T-cell memory formation after mild COVID-19. Study-wide results and caveats: Several responding clones turned up in pre-infection memory, indicating that cross-reactive memory may have taken part.

There are 18 residues in the CDR3. V gave up 1 base and J gave up 2 bases; unmatched junction bases: 11. The germline V gene encodes CDR1 MGHRA and CDR2 YSYEKL. Constant-segment-primed 5'RACE gave TCR alpha and TCR beta cDNA libraries with sample barcodes and UMIs. Via MiXCR, TCRdb re-called the 5' RACE reads, giving one row per CDR3 protein. This sample carries more than 300,000 distinct CDR3 sequences, around 15% of them seen once, and the ten largest clones take about a fifth. This receptor was identified in a man in his late teens or twenties who had mild COVID-19 (a few samples of this study predate the infection). Cell type and time point are not known. The sample comprised PBMCs or a T cell subset sorted from them (not recorded which). The rearrangement links TRBV4-1 to TRBJ2-1; TRBD2 matches 7 bases. As DNA, the CDR3 is TGCGCCAGCAGCCAAGGCCGGGGTGGCGGGGGACCCTACAATGAGCAGTTCTTC. Its translation: CASSQGRGGGGPYNEQFF.